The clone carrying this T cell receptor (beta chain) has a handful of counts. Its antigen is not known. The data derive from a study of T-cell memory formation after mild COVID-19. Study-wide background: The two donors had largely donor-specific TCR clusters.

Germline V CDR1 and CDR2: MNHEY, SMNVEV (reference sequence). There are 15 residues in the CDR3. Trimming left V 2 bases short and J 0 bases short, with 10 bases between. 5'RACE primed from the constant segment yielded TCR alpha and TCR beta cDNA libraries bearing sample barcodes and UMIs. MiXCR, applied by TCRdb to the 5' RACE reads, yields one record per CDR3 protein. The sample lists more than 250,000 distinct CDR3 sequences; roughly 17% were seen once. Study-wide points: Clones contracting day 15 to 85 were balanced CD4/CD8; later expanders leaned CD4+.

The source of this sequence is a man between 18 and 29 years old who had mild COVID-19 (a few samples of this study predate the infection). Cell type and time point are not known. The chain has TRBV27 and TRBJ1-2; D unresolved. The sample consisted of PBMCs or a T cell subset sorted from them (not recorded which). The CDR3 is CASSLTSSANYGYTF. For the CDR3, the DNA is TGTGCCAGCAGTTTAACTTCATCAGCTAACTATGGCTACACCTTC.